This T cell receptor beta chain stems from a study of blood T cell repertoires in COVID-19. Here immunoSEQ multiplex PCR was the method, and the copy in TCRdb shows in-frame clones only, minus some. Here the sample spans under 30,000 clones, about 90% being singletons. V trimming: 4 bases; J trimming: 5 bases; junction bases outside the gene matches: 7. The CDR3 consists of 14 residues. Germline CDR1 is SGDLS and CDR2 is YYNGEE. This clonotype originated in a man in his fifties or sixties with active COVID-19. Sequenced: peripheral blood. V gene TRBV9 combines with J gene TRBJ2-7; 9 nucleotides line up with TRBD1. The DNA for the CDR3 is TGTGCCAGCAGCCCTTGGACAGGGGAAGACGAGCAGTACTTC. Amino acids: CASSPWTGEDEQYF.